Included here is one T cell receptor (beta chain) sequence, with context. The data belong to a study of blood T cells in healthy people across ages. Sample-barcoded 5' priming and a J-beta primer mix drove a second PCR of about 6 to 12 cycles. MiXCR was run by TCRdb on the 5' RACE reads, yielding one entry per CDR3 protein. The sample includes hundreds of thousands of distinct CDR3 sequences, around 36% of them seen just once. The amount of total RNA extracted per sample was at least 5.5 micrograms. Material: blood. This receptor was obtained from a man aged 18-30 years in good health.

CDR3 sequence: CATRNRIYTF. CDR3 nucleotide sequence: TGTGCCACCAGGAACAGAATCTACACCTTC. This chain uses TRBV2 with TRBJ1-2; D not certain. Trimming took 10 bases from V and 10 from J, leaving 13 bases between them. The CDR3 is 10 amino acids. The germline V gene encodes CDR1 SNHLY and CDR2 FYNNEI.